Shown below are 8 T cell receptor beta chains from a single sample sequenced in a study of technical replicates of blood from several donors. The table came from immunoSEQ multiplex PCR; TCRdb's copy has only in-frame clones and leaves some out. The profile covers approximately 80,000 clones, with over 75% appearing a single time and 0.25% taken by the ten largest. The sequenced sample was T cells isolated from PBMCs. These receptors were taken from a human donor in good health.

This rearrangement joins TRBV11-2 to TRBJ2-7, with D possibly TRBD1 on 5 matching bases. V was shortened by 0 bases and J by 0 bases, with 15 bases between the two germline ends. From germline, CDR1 is SGHAT and CDR2 FQNNGV. There are 17 residues in the CDR3. CDR3 sequence (DNA): TGTGCCAGCAGCTTAGATTCCAGGGTAGAGTACTCCTACGAGCAGTACTTC. Amino acids: CASSLDSRVEYSYEQYF.

J is TRBJ1-5 and V is TRBV19; 9 nucleotides align to TRBD1. J was trimmed by 9 bases and V by 5 bases; bases with no gene match: 11. This CDR3 is 15 amino acids long. Germline V gene data show CDR1 as LNHDA and CDR2 as SQIVND (reference sequence). The CDR3: CASSSEDRGWPPQHF. Here the CDR3 DNA reads TGTGCCAGTAGTTCCGAGGACAGGGGCTGGCCGCCCCAGCATTTT.

The gene calls are TRBV19 and TRBJ2-7, with a tentative D call TRBD2 (6 bases). The CDR3 sequence is 15 residues long. Trimming stripped 3 bases from V and 3 bases from J, with 15 bases between. CDR1 is LNHDA, CDR2 SQIVND, per germline (reference sequence). The CDR3 DNA sequence: TGTGCCAGTAGTATCCTCGGCGGGGTTGACTACGAGCAGTACTTC. Its translation is CASSILGGVDYEQYF. The full variable domain, with the rest looked up from reference TRBV19 and TRBJ2-7, is DGGITQSPKYLFRKEGQNVTLSCEQNLNHDAMYWYRQDPGQGLRLIYYSQIVNDFQKGDIAEGYSVSREKKESFPLTVTSAQKNPTAFYLCASSILGGVDYEQYFGPGTRLTVT.

CDR3 residues: CASNTLAGGQTYNEQFF. The CDR3 DNA sequence: TGTGCCAGCAACACTCTAGCGGGGGGGCAGACCTACAATGAGCAGTTCTTC. The chain combines TRBV27 with TRBJ2-1, with 12 bases aligning to TRBD2. Germline V lookup: CDR1 MNHEY, CDR2 SMNVEV (reference sequence). V shed 7 bases, J shed 2 bases, and the junction held 9 bases outside the gene matches. The CDR3 extends over 17 amino acids.

This chain connects TRBV28 to TRBJ1-5, with TRBD1 identical over 7 bases. The ends lost 3 bases at V and 7 bases at J; junction bases unmatched: 9. The CDR3 has 15 amino acids. Germline assignment: CDR1 MDHEN and CDR2 SYDVKM. In nucleotides, the CDR3 is TGTGCCAGCAGTTTCCCCGACAGGGTCTGGCAGCCCCAGCATTTT. This translates into CASSFPDRVWQPQHF.

The chain employs TRBV10-3 and TRBJ2-5; D is unresolved. The CDR3 runs to 14 residues. Germline V gives CDR1 ENHRY, CDR2 SYGVKD. Trimming shortened V by 3 bases and J by 5 bases, and 13 bases separated the two germline ends. The CDR3 spells CAISDSSYTETQYF. CDR3 in DNA: TGTGCCATCAGTGATTCTAGTTATACGGAGACCCAGTACTTC.

The V gene is TRBV11-2, the J gene TRBJ2-5; 15 bases align to TRBD2. Trimming removed 7 bases from V and 1 base from J; junction bases left unmatched: 7. Germline V lookup: CDR1 SGHAT, CDR2 FQNNGV. This CDR3 spans 17 amino acids. The CDR3 sequence: CASNQRTSGGGQETQYF. In nucleotides, the CDR3 is TGTGCCAGCAACCAAAGGACTAGCGGGGGGGGCCAAGAGACCCAGTACTTC.

The genes are TRBV9 and TRBJ1-4; D gene unclear. Trimming left V 2 bases short and J 7 bases short, with 15 bases between. The CDR3 has 15 residues. Germline V gene sequence: CDR1 SGDLS, CDR2 YYNGEE. CDR3 amino acids: CASSVGSPLSEKLFF. In nucleotides, the CDR3 is TGTGCCAGCAGCGTTGGCAGTCCCTTATCTGAAAAACTGTTTTTT. Together with reference TRBV9 and TRBJ1-4, the CDR3 gives the full variable domain: DSGVTQTPKHLITATGQRVTLRCSPRSGDLSVYWYQQSLDQGLQFLIQYYNGEERAKGNILERFSAQQFPDLHSELNLSSLELGDSALYFCASSVGSPLSEKLFFGSGTQLSVL.